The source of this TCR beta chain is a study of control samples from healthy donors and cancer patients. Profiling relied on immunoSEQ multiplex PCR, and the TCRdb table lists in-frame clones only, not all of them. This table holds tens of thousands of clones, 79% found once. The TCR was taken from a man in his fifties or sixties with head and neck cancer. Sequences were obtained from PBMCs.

The CDR3: CASSPGQGVQPQHF. The CDR3 DNA reads TGTGCCAGCAGCCCCGGACAGGGTGTCCAGCCCCAGCATTTT. V usage is TRBV28 and J usage is TRBJ1-5; 8 nucleotides align to TRBD1. The CDR3 extends over 14 amino acids. V lost 6 bases, J lost 7 bases, and 8 bases stayed unmatched. Germline CDR1 MDHEN, CDR2 SYDVKM.